Sequencing of this T cell receptor (beta chain) was carried out in a study of shared clonotypes between healthy human individuals. Pooled CD45RO+ cells and CCR7-negative CD45RA+ TemRA cells made up CD8 memory. Trimming removed 0 bases at V and 6 bases at J, with 11 bases between. The CDR3 is made up of 14 amino acids. Germline V lookup: CDR1 SGDLS, CDR2 YYNGEE. Here immunoSEQ multiplex PCR was the method, and the copy in TCRdb shows in-frame clones only, minus some. The data hold roughly 86,000 clones, with 60% to 70% observed a single time. With respect to this clone: In the same sample, other DNA sequences code for this CDR3.

The chain is built from TRBV9 and TRBJ2-3, with unresolved D. The sequencing input was memory CD8+ T cells sorted from blood. The sample's subset: CD45RO+ cells pooled with CCR7-negative TemRA cells. The receptor was isolated from a young man in good health. The CDR3 nucleotides are TGTGCCAGCAGCGTAGCGGGCGGTAGGGATACGCAGTATTTT. It encodes CASSVAGGRDTQYF.